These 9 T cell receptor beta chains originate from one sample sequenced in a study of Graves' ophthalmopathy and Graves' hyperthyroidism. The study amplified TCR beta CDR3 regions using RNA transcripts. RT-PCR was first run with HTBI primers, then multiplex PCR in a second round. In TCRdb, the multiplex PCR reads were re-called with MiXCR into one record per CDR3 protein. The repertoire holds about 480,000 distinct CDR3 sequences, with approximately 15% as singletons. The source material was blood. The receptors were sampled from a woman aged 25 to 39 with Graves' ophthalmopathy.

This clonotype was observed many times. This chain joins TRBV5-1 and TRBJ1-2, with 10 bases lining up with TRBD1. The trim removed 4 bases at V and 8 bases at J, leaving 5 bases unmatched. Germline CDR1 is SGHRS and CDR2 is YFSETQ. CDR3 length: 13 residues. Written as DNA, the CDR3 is TGCGCCAGCAGCGCCGGGACAGGGGAAGGCTACACCTTC. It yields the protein CASSAGTGEGYTF. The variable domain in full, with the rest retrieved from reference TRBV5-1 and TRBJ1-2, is KAGVTQTPRYLIKTRGQQVTLSCSPISGHRSVSWYQQTPGQGLQFLFEYFSETQRNKGNFPGRFSGRQFSNSRSEMNVSTLELGDSALYLCASSAGTGEGYTFGSGTRLTVV.

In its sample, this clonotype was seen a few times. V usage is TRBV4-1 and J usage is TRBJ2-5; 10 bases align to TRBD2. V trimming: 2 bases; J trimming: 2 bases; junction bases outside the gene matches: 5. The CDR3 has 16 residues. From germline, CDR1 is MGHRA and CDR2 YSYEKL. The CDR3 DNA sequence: TGCGCCAGCAGCCAACTAGCGGGGGCCCTACAAGAGACCCAGTACTTC. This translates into CASSQLAGALQETQYF.

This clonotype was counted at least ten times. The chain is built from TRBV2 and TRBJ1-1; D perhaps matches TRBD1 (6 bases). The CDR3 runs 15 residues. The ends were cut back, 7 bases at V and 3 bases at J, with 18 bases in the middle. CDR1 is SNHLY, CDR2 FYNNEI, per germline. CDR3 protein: CASISGTLMDTEAFF. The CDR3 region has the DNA TGTGCCAGCATTTCCGGGACATTGATGGACACTGAAGCTTTCTTT.

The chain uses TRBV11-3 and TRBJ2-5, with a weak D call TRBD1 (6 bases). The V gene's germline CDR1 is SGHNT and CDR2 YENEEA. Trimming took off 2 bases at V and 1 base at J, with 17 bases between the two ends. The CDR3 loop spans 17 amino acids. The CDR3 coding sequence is TGTGCCAGCAGCTTAATAGGCCCAGGGGACGGCCAAGAGACCCAGTACTTC. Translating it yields CASSLIGPGDGQETQYF.

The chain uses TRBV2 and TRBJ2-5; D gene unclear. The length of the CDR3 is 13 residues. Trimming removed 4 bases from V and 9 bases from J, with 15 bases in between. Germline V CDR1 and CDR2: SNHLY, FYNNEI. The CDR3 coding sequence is TGTGCCAGCAGTGTCGGCCTGATTCTGGCCCAGTACTTC. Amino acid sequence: CASSVGLILAQYF.

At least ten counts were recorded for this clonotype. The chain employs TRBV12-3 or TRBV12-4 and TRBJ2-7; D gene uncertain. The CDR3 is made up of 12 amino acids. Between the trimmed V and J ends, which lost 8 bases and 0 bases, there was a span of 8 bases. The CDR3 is CASGRFSYEQYF. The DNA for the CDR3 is TGTGCCAGCGGGCGATTCTCCTACGAGCAGTACTTC.

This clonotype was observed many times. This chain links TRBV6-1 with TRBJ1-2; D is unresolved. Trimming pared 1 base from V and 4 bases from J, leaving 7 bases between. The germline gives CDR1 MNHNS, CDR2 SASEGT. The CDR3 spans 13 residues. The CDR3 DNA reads TGTGCCAGCAGTGAAGGACGGATCTATGGCTACACCTTC. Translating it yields CASSEGRIYGYTF.

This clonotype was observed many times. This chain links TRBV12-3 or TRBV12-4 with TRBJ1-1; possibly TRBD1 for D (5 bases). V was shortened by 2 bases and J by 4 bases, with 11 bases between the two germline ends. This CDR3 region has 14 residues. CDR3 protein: CASSLYGGFTEAFF. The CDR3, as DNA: TGTGCCAGCAGTTTATATGGGGGTTTCACTGAAGCTTTCTTT.

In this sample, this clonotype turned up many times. CDR3 amino acids: CASSLAGLAGAREQYF. In nucleotides, the CDR3 is TGTGCCAGCAGTTTAGCGGGACTAGCGGGAGCTCGGGAGCAGTACTTC. The rearrangement links TRBV12-3 or TRBV12-4 to TRBJ2-7; 14 bases are a match to TRBD2. The CDR3 is made up of 16 amino acids. Trimming took 0 bases from V and 7 from J; bases not matched to a gene: 5.